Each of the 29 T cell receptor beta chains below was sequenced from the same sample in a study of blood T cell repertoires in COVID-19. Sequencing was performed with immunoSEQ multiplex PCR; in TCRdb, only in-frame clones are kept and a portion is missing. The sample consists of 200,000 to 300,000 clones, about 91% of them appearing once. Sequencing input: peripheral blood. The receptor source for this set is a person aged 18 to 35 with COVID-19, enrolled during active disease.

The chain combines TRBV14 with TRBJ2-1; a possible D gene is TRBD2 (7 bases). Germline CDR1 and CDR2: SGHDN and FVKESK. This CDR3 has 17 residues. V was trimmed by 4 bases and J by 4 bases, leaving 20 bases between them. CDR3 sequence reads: CASSPPLGGALYNEQFF. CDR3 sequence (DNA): TGTGCCAGCAGCCCTCCCCTGGGGGGGGCGCTTTACAATGAGCAGTTCTTC.

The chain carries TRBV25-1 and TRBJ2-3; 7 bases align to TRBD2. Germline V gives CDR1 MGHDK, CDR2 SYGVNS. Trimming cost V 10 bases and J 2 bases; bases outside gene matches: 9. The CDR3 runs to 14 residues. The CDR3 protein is CATRPAGSTDTQYF. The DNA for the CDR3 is TGTGCCACCCGTCCAGCGGGGTCCACAGATACGCAGTATTTT.

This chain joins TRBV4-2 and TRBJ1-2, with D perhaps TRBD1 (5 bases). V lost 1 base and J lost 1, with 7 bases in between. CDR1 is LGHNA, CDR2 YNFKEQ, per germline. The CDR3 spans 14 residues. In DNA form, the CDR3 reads TGTGCCAGCAGCCAAGGCAGGGATAACTATGGCTACACCTTC. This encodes CASSQGRDNYGYTF.

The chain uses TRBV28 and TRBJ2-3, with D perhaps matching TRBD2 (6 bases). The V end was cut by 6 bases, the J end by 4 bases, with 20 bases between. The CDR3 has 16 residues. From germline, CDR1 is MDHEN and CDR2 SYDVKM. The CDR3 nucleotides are TGTGCCAGCAGCACATCGACTAGGGTCAGGGCAGATACGCAGTATTTT. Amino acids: CASSTSTRVRADTQYF.

CDR3 DNA: TGTGCCAGCAGCGGACTAGCGGCAAGCTCCTACAATGAGCAGTTCTTC. Translation gives CASSGLAASSYNEQFF. The chain employs TRBV2 and TRBJ2-1, with TRBD2 matching 10 bases. The CDR3 totals 16 residues. Germline V lookup: CDR1 SNHLY, CDR2 FYNNEI. With V trimmed by 6 bases and J by 0 bases, 5 bases remained unmatched.

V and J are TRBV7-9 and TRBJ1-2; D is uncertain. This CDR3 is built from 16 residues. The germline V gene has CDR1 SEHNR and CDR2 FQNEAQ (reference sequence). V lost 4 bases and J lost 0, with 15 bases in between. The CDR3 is CASSSSPGETNYGYTF. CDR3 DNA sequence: TGTGCCAGCAGCTCGTCCCCGGGAGAGACTAACTATGGCTACACCTTC.

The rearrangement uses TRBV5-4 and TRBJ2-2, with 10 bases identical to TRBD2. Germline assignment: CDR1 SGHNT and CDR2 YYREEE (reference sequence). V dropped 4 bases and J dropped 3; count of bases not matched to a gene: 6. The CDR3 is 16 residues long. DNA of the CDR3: TGTGCCAGCAGCACCCTAGCGGGAGTCGACACCGGGGAGCTGTTTTTT. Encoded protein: CASSTLAGVDTGELFF.

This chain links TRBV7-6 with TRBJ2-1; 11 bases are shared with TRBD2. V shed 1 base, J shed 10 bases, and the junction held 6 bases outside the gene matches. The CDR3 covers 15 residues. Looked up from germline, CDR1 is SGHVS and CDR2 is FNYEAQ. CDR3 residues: CASSLVLAGGGEQFF. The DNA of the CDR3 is TGTGCCAGCAGCTTAGTTTTAGCGGGAGGGGGCGAGCAGTTCTTC.

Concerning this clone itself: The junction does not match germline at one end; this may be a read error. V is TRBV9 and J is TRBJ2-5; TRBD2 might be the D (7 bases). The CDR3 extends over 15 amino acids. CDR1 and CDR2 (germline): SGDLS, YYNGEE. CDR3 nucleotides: TGTGCCCGCAGCTCCATGGGGGGGAGGGGGGAGACCCAGTACTTC. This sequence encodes CARSSMGGRGETQYF.

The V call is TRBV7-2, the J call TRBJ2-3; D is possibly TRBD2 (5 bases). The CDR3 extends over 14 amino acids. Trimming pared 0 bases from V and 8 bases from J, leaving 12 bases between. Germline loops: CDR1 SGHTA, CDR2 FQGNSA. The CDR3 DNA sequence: TGTGCCAGCAGCTTAGCGGCGGGTACGGGTACGCAGTATTTT. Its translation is CASSLAAGTGTQYF.

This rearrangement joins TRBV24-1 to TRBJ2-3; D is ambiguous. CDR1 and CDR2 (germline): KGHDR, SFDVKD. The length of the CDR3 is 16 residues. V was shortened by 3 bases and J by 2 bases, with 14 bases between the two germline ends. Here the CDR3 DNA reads TGTGCCACCAGTGATCCTCGAAGCCGAACCACAGATACGCAGTATTTT. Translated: CATSDPRSRTTDTQYF.

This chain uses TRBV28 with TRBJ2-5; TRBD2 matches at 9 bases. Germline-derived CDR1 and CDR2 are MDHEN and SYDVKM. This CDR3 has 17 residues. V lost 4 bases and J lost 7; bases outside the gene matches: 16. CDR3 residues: CASSSPWDSSGKGTQYF. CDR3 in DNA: TGTGCCAGCAGTTCCCCCTGGGATTCTAGCGGGAAGGGGACCCAGTACTTC.

DNA for the CDR3: TGCGCCAGCAGCTTCTCCGGGGGAGATTACTATGGCTACACCTTC. Its protein is CASSFSGGDYYGYTF. J is TRBJ1-2 and V is TRBV5-1, with D perhaps matching TRBD1 (5 bases). CDR3 length: 15 residues. V shed 2 bases and J shed 3 bases, with 14 bases lying between them. Germline V gene data show CDR1 as SGHRS and CDR2 as YFSETQ.

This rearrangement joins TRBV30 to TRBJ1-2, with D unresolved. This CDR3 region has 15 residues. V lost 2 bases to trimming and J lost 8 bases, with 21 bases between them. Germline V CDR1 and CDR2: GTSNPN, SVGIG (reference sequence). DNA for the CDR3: TGTGCCTGGAGTACGGGAAGAGCCAAACTAGGCGGCTACACCTTC. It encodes CAWSTGRAKLGGYTF.

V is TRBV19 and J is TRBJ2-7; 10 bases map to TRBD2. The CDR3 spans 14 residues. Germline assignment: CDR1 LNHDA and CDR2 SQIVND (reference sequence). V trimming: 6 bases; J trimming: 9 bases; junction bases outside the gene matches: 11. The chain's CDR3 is CASSVAGGADGQYF. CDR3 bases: TGTGCCAGTAGCGTAGCGGGAGGTGCTGACGGGCAGTACTTC.

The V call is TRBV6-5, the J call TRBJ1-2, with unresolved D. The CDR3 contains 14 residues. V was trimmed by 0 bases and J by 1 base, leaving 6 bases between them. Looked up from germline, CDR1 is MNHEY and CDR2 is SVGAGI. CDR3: CASSYSGSNYGYTF. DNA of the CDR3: TGTGCCAGCAGTTACTCTGGCAGTAACTATGGCTACACCTTC.

The CDR3 DNA follows: TGCGCCAGCAGCTTTGCGGGGAGCACTGAAGCTTTCTTT. The encoded protein is CASSFAGSTEAFF. The chain is built from TRBV5-1 and TRBJ1-1; the D is unclear. V shed 2 bases and J shed 4 bases, with 9 bases lying between them. This CDR3 contains 13 residues. The germline V gene has CDR1 SGHRS and CDR2 YFSETQ.

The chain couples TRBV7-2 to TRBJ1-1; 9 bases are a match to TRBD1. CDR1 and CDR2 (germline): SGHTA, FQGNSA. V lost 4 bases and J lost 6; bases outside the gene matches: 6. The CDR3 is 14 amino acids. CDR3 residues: CASSSNRGLSEAFF. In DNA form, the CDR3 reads TGTGCCAGCAGCTCTAACAGGGGGCTCTCTGAAGCTTTCTTT.

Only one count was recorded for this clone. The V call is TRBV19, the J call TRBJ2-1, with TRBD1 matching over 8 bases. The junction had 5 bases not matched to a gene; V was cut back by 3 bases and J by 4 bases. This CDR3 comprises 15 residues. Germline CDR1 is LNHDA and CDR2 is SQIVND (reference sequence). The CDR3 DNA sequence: TGTGCCAGTAGTATCCAGGGGGCTGGGTACAATGAGCAGTTCTTC. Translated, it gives CASSIQGAGYNEQFF.

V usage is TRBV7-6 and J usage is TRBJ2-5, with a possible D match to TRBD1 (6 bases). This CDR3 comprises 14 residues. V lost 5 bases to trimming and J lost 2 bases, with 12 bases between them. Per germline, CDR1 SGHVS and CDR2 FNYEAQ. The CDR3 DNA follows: TGTGCCAGCAGCCAGGGGACATATCAAGAGACCCAGTACTTC. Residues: CASSQGTYQETQYF.

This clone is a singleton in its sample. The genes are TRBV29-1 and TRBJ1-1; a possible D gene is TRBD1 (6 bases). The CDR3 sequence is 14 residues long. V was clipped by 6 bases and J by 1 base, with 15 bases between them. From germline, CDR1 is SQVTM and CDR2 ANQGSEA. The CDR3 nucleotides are TGCAGCGTCGAAAAGGGGGGGGCGAACACTGAAGCTTTCTTT. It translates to CSVEKGGANTEAFF.

DNA of the CDR3: TGCGCCAGCAGCTTTCGACAGGGGGTCTACAATGAGCAGTTCTTC. This codes for CASSFRQGVYNEQFF. This chain connects TRBV4-1 to TRBJ2-1; 9 bases are shared with TRBD1. The CDR3 is 15 residues long. CDR1 and CDR2 (germline): MGHRA, YSYEKL. V was clipped by 5 bases and J by 3 bases; unmatched bases: 5.

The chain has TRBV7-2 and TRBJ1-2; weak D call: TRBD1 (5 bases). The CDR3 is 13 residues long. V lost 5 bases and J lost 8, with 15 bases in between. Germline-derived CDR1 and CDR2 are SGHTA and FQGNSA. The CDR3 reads CASSPRRVGGYTF. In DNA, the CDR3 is TGTGCCAGCAGCCCCCGCAGGGTGGGAGGCTACACCTTC.

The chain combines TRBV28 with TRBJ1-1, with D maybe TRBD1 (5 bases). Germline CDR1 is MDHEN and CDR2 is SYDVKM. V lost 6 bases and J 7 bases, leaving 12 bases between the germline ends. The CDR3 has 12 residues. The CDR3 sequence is CASREGLGEAFF. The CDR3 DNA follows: TGTGCCAGCAGGGAGGGGCTTGGTGAAGCTTTCTTT.

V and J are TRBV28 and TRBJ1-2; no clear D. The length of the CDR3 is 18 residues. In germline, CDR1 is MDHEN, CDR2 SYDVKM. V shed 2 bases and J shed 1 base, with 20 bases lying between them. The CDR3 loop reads CASSLPLTREWGNYGYTF. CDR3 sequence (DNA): TGTGCCAGCAGTTTACCCCTGACCCGGGAATGGGGTAACTATGGCTACACCTTC.

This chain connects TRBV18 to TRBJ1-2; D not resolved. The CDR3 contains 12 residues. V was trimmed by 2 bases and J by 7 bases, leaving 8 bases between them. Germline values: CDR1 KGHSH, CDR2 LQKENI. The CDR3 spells CASSPDDSGYTF. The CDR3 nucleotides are TGTGCCAGCTCACCAGATGACTCTGGCTACACCTTC.

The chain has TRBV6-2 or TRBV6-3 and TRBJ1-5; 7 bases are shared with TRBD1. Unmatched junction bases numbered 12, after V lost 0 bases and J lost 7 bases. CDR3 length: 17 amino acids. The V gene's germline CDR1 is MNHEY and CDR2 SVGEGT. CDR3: CASSYSLGQAQGQPQHF. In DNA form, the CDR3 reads TGTGCCAGCAGTTACTCCCTCGGACAGGCCCAGGGGCAGCCCCAGCATTTT.

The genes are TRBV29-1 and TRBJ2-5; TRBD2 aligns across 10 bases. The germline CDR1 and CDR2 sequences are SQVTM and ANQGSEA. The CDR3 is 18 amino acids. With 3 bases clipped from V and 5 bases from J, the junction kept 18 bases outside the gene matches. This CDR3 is CSVEGLGYLAGEWETQYF. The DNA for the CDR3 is TGCAGCGTTGAGGGGCTGGGCTACCTAGCGGGAGAATGGGAGACCCAGTACTTC.

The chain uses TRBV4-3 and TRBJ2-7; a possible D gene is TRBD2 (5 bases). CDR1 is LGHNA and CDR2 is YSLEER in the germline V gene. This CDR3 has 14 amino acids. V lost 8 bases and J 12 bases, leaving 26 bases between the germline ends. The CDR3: CASFPTLASPSGYF. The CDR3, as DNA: TGCGCCAGCTTTCCAACCTTAGCGAGCCCGTCGGGGTACTTC.